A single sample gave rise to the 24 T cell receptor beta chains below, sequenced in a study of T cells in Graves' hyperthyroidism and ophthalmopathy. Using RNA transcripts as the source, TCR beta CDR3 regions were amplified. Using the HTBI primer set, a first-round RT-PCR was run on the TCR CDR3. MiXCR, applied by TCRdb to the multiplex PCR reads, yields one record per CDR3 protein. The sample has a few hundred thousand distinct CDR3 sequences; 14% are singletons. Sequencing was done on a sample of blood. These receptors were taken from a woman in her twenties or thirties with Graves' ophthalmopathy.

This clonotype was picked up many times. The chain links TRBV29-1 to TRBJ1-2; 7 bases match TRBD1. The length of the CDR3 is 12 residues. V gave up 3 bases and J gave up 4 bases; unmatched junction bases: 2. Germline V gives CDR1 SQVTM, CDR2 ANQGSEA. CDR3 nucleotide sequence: TGCAGCGTTGAGCAGGGGGTCTATGGCTACACCTTC. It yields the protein CSVEQGVYGYTF.

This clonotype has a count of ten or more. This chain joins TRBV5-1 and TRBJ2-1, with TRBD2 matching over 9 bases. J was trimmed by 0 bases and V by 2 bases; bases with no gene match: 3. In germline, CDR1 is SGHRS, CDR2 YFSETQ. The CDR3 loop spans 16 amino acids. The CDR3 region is CASSFNSGSSYNEQFF. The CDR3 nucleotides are TGCGCCAGCAGCTTCAATAGCGGGAGCTCCTACAATGAGCAGTTCTTC. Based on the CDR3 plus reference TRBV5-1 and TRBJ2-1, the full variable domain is KAGVTQTPRYLIKTRGQQVTLSCSPISGHRSVSWYQQTPGQGLQFLFEYFSETQRNKGNFPGRFSGRQFSNSRSEMNVSTLELGDSALYLCASSFNSGSSYNEQFFGPGTRLTVL.

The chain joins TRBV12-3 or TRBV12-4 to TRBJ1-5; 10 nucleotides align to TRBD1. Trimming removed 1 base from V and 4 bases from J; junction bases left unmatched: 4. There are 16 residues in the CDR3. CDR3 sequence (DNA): TGTGCCAGCAGTTTAGGCGGACAGGGGGATAATCAGCCCCAGCATTTT. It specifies CASSLGGQGDNQPQHF.

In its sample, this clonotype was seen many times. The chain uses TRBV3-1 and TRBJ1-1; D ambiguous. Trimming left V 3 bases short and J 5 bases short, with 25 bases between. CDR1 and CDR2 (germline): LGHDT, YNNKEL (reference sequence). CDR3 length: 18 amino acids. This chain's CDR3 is CASSHKVVFFPLWTEAFF. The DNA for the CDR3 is TGTGCCAGCAGCCACAAGGTAGTGTTTTTTCCACTGTGGACTGAAGCTTTCTTT.

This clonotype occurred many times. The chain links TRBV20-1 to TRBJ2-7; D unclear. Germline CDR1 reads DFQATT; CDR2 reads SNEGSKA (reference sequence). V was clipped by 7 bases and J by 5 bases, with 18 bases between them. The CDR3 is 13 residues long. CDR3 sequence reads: CSVLQPAVDEQYF. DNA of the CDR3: TGCAGTGTTCTTCAACCTGCGGTTGACGAGCAGTACTTC.

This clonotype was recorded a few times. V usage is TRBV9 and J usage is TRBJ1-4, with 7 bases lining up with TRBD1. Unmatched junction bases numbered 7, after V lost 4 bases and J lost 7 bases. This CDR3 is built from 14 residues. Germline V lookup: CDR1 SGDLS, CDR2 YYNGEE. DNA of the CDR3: TGTGCCAGCAGCCCCCGCGACAGGGCTGAAAAACTGTTTTTT. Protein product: CASSPRDRAEKLFF. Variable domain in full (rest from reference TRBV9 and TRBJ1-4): DSGVTQTPKHLITATGQRVTLRCSPRSGDLSVYWYQQSLDQGLQFLIQYYNGEERAKGNILERFSAQQFPDLHSELNLSSLELGDSALYFCASSPRDRAEKLFFGSGTQLSVL.

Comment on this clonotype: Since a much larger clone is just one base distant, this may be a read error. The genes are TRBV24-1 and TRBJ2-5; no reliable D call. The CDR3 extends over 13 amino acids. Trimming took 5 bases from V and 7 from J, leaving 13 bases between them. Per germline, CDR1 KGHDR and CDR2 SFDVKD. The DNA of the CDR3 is TGTGCCACCAGTGTTACAGAGTGGGGGACCCAGTACTTC. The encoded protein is CATSVTEWGTQYF.

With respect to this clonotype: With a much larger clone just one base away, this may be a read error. For the CDR3, the DNA is TGTGCCAGCAGCCGGGACAGCCAATACTCCTACAATGAGCAGTTCTTC. Protein sequence: CASSRDSQYSYNEQFF. This sequence joins TRBV14 and TRBJ2-1; TRBD1 agrees at 7 bases. The V and J ends lost 4 bases and 0 bases, in that order; junction bases with no gene match: 6. CDR3 size: 16 residues. CDR1 and CDR2 (germline): SGHDN, FVKESK.

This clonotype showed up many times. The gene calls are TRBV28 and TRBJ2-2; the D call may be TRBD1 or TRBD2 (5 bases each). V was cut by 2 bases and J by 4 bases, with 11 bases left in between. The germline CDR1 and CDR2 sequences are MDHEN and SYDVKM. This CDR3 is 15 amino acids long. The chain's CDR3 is CASSLGDRSTGELFF. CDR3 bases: TGTGCCAGCAGTTTAGGGGACCGGAGCACCGGGGAGCTGTTTTTT.

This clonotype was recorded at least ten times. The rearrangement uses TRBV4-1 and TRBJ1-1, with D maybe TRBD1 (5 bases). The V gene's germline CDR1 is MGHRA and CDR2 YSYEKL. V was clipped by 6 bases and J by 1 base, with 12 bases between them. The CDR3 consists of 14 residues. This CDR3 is CASRGFGGNTEAFF. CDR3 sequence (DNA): TGCGCCAGCAGGGGATTCGGGGGGAACACTGAAGCTTTCTTT.

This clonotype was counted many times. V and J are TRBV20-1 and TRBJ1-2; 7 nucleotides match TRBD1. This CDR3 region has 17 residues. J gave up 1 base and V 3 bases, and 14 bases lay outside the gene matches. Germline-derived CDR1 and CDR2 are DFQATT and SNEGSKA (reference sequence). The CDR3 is CSARPAVTGTDNYGYTF. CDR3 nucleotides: TGCAGTGCTAGGCCCGCAGTGACAGGGACGGATAACTATGGCTACACCTTC.

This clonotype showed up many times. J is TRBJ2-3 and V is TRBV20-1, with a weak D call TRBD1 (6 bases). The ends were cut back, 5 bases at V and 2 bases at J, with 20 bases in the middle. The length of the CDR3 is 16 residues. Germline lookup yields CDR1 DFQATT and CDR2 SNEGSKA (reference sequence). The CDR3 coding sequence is TGCAGTGCTGAAAACATACAGGGTGGTGTCACAGATACGCAGTATTTT. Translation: CSAENIQGGVTDTQYF.

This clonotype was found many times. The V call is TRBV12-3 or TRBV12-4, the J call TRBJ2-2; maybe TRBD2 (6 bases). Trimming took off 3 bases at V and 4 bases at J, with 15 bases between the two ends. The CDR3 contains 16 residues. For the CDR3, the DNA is TGTGCCAGCAGTTTCTTGGGGGGACTCCTCACCGGGGAGCTGTTTTTT. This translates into CASSFLGGLLTGELFF.

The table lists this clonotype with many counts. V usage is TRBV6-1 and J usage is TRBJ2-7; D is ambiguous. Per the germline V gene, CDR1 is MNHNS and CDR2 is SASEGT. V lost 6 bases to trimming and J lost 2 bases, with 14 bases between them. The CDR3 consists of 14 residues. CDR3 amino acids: CASRVTQGAYEQYF. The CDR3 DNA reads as TGTGCCAGCAGGGTAACACAAGGCGCCTACGAGCAGTACTTC.

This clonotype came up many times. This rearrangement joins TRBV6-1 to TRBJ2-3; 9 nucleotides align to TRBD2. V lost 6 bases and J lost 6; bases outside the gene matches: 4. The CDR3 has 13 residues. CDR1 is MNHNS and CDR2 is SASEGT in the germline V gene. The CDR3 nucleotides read TGTGCCAGCAGAGGAAGCGGGGGGGATACGCAGTATTTT. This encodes CASRGSGGDTQYF.

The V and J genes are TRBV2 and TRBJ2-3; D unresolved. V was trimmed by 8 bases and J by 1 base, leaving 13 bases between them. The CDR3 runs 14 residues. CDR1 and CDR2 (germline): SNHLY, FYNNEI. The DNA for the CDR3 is TGTGCCAGCGGCCGGGCATCCGGCACAGATACGCAGTATTTT. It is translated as CASGRASGTDTQYF.

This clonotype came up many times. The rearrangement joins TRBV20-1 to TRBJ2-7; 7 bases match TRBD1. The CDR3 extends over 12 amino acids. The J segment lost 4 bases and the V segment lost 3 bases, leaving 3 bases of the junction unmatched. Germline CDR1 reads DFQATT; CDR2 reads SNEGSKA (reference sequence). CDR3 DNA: TGCAGTGCTAGCTCGACAGGGTACGAGCAGTACTTC. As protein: CSASSTGYEQYF.

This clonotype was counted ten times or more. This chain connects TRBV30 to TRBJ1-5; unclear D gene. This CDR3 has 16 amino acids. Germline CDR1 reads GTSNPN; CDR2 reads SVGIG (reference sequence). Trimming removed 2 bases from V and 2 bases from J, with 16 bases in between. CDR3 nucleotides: TGTGCCTGGAGTCCCACCTCCCTCCGCGGCAATCAGCCCCAGCATTTT. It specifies CAWSPTSLRGNQPQHF.

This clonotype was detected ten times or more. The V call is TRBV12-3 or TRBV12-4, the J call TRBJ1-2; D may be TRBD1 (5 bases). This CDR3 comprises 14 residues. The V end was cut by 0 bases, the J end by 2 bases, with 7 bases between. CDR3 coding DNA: TGTGCCAGCAGTTTAGCCGGGACCAACTATGGCTACACCTTC. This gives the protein CASSLAGTNYGYTF.

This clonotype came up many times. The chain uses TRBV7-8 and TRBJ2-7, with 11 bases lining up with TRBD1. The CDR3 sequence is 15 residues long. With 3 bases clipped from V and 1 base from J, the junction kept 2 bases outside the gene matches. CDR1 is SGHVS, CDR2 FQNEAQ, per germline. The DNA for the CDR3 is TGTGCCAGCAGCTTCGGACAGGGGGCTTCCTACGAGCAGTACTTC. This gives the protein CASSFGQGASYEQYF.

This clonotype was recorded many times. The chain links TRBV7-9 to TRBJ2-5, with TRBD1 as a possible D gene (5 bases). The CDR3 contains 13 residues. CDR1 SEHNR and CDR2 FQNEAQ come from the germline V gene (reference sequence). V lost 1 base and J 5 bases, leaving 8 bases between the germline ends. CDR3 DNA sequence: TGTGCCAGCAGCTTAGTCAGGGTTGAGACCCAGTACTTC. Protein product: CASSLVRVETQYF.

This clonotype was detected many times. DNA for the CDR3: TGTGCCAGCAGCCGGGACTTTGGGAGCACAGATACGCAGTATTTT. The encoded protein is CASSRDFGSTDTQYF. The chain uses TRBV5-5 and TRBJ2-3; D is perhaps TRBD2 (6 bases). The CDR3 runs to 15 residues. The germline V gene has CDR1 SGHKS and CDR2 YYEKEE (reference sequence). Trimming cost V 4 bases and J 0 bases, with 12 bases left between them.

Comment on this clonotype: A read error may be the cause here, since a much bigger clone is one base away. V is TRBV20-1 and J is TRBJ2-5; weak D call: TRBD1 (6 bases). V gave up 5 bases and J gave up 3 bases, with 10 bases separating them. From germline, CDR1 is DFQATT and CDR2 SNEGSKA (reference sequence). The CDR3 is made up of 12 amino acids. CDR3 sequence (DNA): TGCAGTGCTTCGACAGGCGAAGAGACCCAGTACTTC. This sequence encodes CSASTGEETQYF.

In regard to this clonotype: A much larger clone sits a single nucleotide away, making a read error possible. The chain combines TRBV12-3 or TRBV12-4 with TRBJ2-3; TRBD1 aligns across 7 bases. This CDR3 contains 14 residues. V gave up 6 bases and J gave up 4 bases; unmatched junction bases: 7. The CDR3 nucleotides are TGTGCCAGCAGGGGAAAGGGGGCACCAGATACGCAGTATTTT. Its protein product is CASRGKGAPDTQYF.